A single T cell receptor beta chain is shown here with its context. These data originate in a study of cytomegalovirus exposure and HLA in healthy donors. Study summary: There were some 81 million unique TCRs (from HLA-typed donors) in an early data release.

Primers for the PCR totalled 60 Vbeta and 13 Jbeta. Assay: immunoSEQ multiplex PCR; the TCRdb copy retains only in-frame clones and omits some. Its clone listing holds more than 110,000 clones. Unrecorded immune exposure was likely among donors, who were nominally healthy when sampled. CDR1 SGHVS and CDR2 FQNEAQ come from the germline V gene. J gave up 7 bases and V 3 bases, and 11 bases lay outside the gene matches. The CDR3 is 15 residues long. Sequenced input: PBMCs. The V gene is TRBV7-8, the J gene TRBJ1-2, with TRBD1 identical over 7 bases. The TCR sequence derives from a man aged 40-49 years in good health and CMV-seronegative. The DNA for the CDR3 is TGTGCCAGCAGCTTTTCGCGAGGGGGCGCGGTTGGCTACACCTTC. It encodes CASSFSRGGAVGYTF.